The rows below give T cell receptor beta chains drawn from one sample of a study of beta chain features in type 1 diabetes. TCRdb's copy holds only in-frame clones and misses some; the assay was immunoSEQ multiplex PCR. The table lists hundreds of thousands of clones, 15% to 20% of them singletons. The specimen was naive CD4+ T cells from blood. Receptor source: a woman between 18 and 29 years old in good health. Each CDR3 is given with its conserved first and last residue. The D gene is left open where the match is weak. The size of a clone is reported for some rows only, either as once, few or many, or as a class for expanded clones.

v_gene	d_gene	j_gene	abundance	CDR3nt	CDR3aa
TRBV15	-	TRBJ2-4	-	TGTGCCACCAGCGAGATCGACACTCAAAACATTCAGTACTTC	CATSEIDTQNIQYF
TRBV5-1	-	TRBJ2-7	few	TGCGCCAGCAGCTTGGCCCCCGGGACTTCACAGGGCCCCTACGAGCAGTACTTC	CASSLAPGTSQGPYEQYF
TRBV29-1	-	TRBJ1-4	-	TGCAGCGCCGTTGGGGGGGTAACTAATGAAAAACTGTTTTTT	CSAVGGVTNEKLFF
TRBV18	TRBD2	TRBJ2-7	-	TGTGCCAGCTCACCAGACAACCCTACTAGCGGGAGTTTTTACGAGCAGTACTTC	CASSPDNPTSGSFYEQYF
TRBV4-1	-	TRBJ1-2	-	TGCGCCAGCAGCCAATCCCGGGTCCAGTATGGCTACACCTTC	CASSQSRVQYGYTF
TRBV7-8	-	TRBJ1-5	few	TGTGCCAGCAGCTCGACCCCCGGGACATTCGGACAGCCCCAGCATTTT	CASSSTPGTFGQPQHF
TRBV11-2	-	TRBJ2-5	-	TGTGCCAGCAGCTTAGTAAGGGAAGAGACCCAGTACTTC	CASSLVREETQYF
TRBV5-4	TRBD1	TRBJ2-7	few	TGTGCCAGCAGTCAGGGGGAGCGAAGTGAGCAGTACTTC	CASSQGERSEQYF
TRBV5-1	-	TRBJ2-1	few	TGCGCCAGCAGCTTGGGGGACTCCCGTTACAATGAGCAGTTCTTC	CASSLGDSRYNEQFF
TRBV7-2	TRBD1	TRBJ1-4	few	TGTGCCAGCAGCCCCCCTGGGACAGGGGGTGAAAAACTGTTTTTT	CASSPPGTGGEKLFF
TRBV18	-	TRBJ2-3	-	TGTGCCAGCTCACCCTACGGGGCTGGCACAGATACGCAGTATTTT	CASSPYGAGTDTQYF
TRBV7-9	-	TRBJ1-2	-	TGTGCCAGCAGCTATGAGGAGAGCAGGGTTGGCTACACCTTC	CASSYEESRVGYTF
TRBV7-9	-	TRBJ1-5	few	TGTGCCAGCAGCTTAGGGGACTCGCCCCAGCATTTT	CASSLGDSPQHF
TRBV25-1	-	TRBJ2-7	few	TGTGCCAGCAGTGGTCGTAGGGCAGCCGAGCAGTACTTC	CASSGRRAAEQYF
TRBV29-1	TRBD2	TRBJ2-3	few	TGCAGCGTTGAGACTAGCGTAAGCACAGATACGCAGTATTTT	CSVETSVSTDTQYF
TRBV7-8	TRBD2	TRBJ2-1	few	TGTGCCAGCAGCCTGGGCTCGGGGGGGAATGAGCAGTTCTTC	CASSLGSGGNEQFF
TRBV28	TRBD1	TRBJ2-5	few	TGTGCCAGCAGTAACAGGGGTACCCAAGAGACCCAGTACTTC	CASSNRGTQETQYF
TRBV7-2	-	TRBJ1-5	-	TGTGCCAGCAGCTTTTTGGGTCAGCCCCAGCATTTT	CASSFLGQPQHF
TRBV18	-	TRBJ1-5	-	TGTGCCAGCTCACGGCAGCCGGATCAGCCCCAGCATTTT	CASSRQPDQPQHF
TRBV7-2	TRBD1	TRBJ2-5	-	TGTGCCAGCAGCCAAGGGACAGGTCAGAAGGGGGAGACCCAGTACTTC	CASSQGTGQKGETQYF
TRBV7-2	-	TRBJ2-1	-	TGTGCCAGCAGCCTCAGAAGCCTACACGGGGATGAGCAGTTCTTC	CASSLRSLHGDEQFF
TRBV7-9	-	TRBJ1-1	-	TGTGCCAGCAGCCCCCGGCCAGCTGCCAACACTGAAGCTTTCTTT	CASSPRPAANTEAFF
TRBV28	-	TRBJ2-1	-	TGTGCCAGCAGCTTACATAAACAGGGCAAGGGTTTCTTC	CASSLHKQGKGFF
TRBV5-1	TRBD2	TRBJ2-5	-	TGCGCCAGCAGCTTGGGACTGATTAGCGGGAGGGCCGGAGAGACCCAGTACTTC	CASSLGLISGRAGETQYF
TRBV2	-	TRBJ1-4	-	TGTGCCAGCAGGCCGAGTTTTGAAAAACTGTTTTTT	CASRPSFEKLFF
TRBV4-2	-	TRBJ2-7	few	TGTGCCAGCAGCCACGAGGGTGTCCCACGCGAGCAGTACTTC	CASSHEGVPREQYF
TRBV13	-	TRBJ2-1	few	TGTGCCAGCAGCCATCTCGGGCGGTTGGGGCAGTTCTTC	CASSHLGRLGQFF